Presented here are 19 T cell receptor beta chains from one specimen sequenced in a study of early T cells in non-severe SARS-CoV-2 infection. TCRdb redid the calling of the 5' RACE reads with MiXCR, one entry per CDR3 protein. The sample has approximately 65,000 distinct CDR3 sequences, 10% to 15% seen once. Sequences were obtained from whole blood. Receptors originate from an adult who was a healthcare worker with PCR-confirmed SARS-CoV-2 infection or an uninfected control (not recorded which).

In its sample, this clonotype was seen many times. V gene TRBV2 combines with J gene TRBJ2-1; TRBD1 agrees at 9 bases. This CDR3 region has 13 residues. Germline-derived CDR1 and CDR2 are SNHLY and FYNNEI. V dropped 7 bases and J dropped 4; count of bases not matched to a gene: 2. CDR3 region: CASTGQGYNEQFF. The CDR3 DNA reads TGTGCCAGCACCGGACAGGGGTACAATGAGCAGTTCTTC.

This chain connects TRBV6-2 or TRBV6-3 to TRBJ2-7; no firm D call. The CDR3 has 13 amino acids. Germline V gene sequence: CDR1 MNHEY, CDR2 SVGEGT. Trimming cost V 6 bases and J 6 bases, with 15 bases left between them. CDR3 residues: CASSSRAPLEQYF. The CDR3 DNA reads as TGTGCCAGCAGCTCAAGGGCCCCCCTCGAGCAGTACTTC.

A few counts support this clonotype. The chain uses TRBV12-3 or TRBV12-4 and TRBJ2-1; TRBD2 aligns across 14 bases. The CDR3 runs to 15 residues. With V trimmed by 5 bases and J by 6 bases, 3 bases remained unmatched. This chain's CDR3 is CASSIGTSGGNEQFF. The CDR3 DNA reads TGTGCCAGCAGTATCGGGACTAGCGGGGGCAATGAGCAGTTCTTC.

This clonotype occurred many times. This sequence joins TRBV10-3 and TRBJ2-7; D gene unclear. V lost 5 bases and J lost 0, with 14 bases in between. The CDR3 length is 15 residues. CDR1 is ENHRY and CDR2 is SYGVKD in the germline V gene. The DNA for the CDR3 is TGTGCCATCAGTAAACGGTCCCATTCCTCCTACGAGCAGTACTTC. As protein: CAISKRSHSSYEQYF.

This clonotype has a handful of counts. V gene TRBV5-1 combines with J gene TRBJ1-2; TRBD1 is a possible D gene (6 bases). V was clipped by 4 bases and J by 6 bases, with 28 bases between them. The CDR3 runs 18 residues. Germline-derived CDR1 and CDR2 are SGHRS and YFSETQ. Here the CDR3 DNA reads TGCGCCAGCAGCCCCCGCCTTAGGGGGGCTCAGGCAACTAATGGCTACACCTTC. It translates to CASSPRLRGAQATNGYTF.

The V and J genes are TRBV7-2 and TRBJ2-3; 10 bases line up with TRBD2. Per germline, CDR1 SGHTA and CDR2 FQGNSA. The CDR3 is made up of 18 amino acids. Losses at the gene ends were 4 bases for V and 6 bases for J; bases not matched to a gene: 16. CDR3 in DNA: TGTGCCAGCAGCTGCCACCCCGGGACTAGCGCCTGGCGGGATACGCAGTATTTT. This codes for CASSCHPGTSAWRDTQYF.

This clonotype was seen once. V and J are TRBV6-2 or TRBV6-3 and TRBJ2-5, with 8 bases lining up with TRBD2. The ends lost 7 bases at V and 5 bases at J; junction bases unmatched: 3. This CDR3 contains 12 residues. Germline assignment: CDR1 MNHEY and CDR2 SVGEGT. The CDR3 is CASKRLAETQYF. DNA of the CDR3: TGTGCCAGCAAACGACTAGCGGAGACCCAGTACTTC.

This clonotype was detected only a few times. The gene calls are TRBV19 and TRBJ2-5; no firm D call. CDR1 and CDR2 from the germline V gene are LNHDA and SQIVND (reference sequence). This CDR3 has 15 residues. V lost 1 base and J lost 5, with 14 bases in between. The CDR3 sequence is CASSIAHPLGETQYF. The CDR3 DNA sequence: TGTGCCAGTAGTATAGCCCACCCCCTTGGGGAGACCCAGTACTTC. Variable domain in full (rest from reference TRBV19 and TRBJ2-5): DGGITQSPKYLFRKEGQNVTLSCEQNLNHDAMYWYRQDPGQGLRLIYYSQIVNDFQKGDIAEGYSVSREKKESFPLTVTSAQKNPTAFYLCASSIAHPLGETQYFGPGTRLLVL.

This clonotype was counted ten times or more. The V gene is TRBV3-1, the J gene TRBJ2-7; D unresolved. Germline assignment: CDR1 LGHDT and CDR2 YNNKEL (reference sequence). Trimming pared 0 bases from V and 2 bases from J, leaving 2 bases between. This CDR3 spans 12 amino acids. The CDR3 sequence: CASSQDTYEQYF. CDR3 nucleotide sequence: TGTGCCAGCAGCCAAGATACCTACGAGCAGTACTTC.

V gene TRBV12-3 or TRBV12-4 combines with J gene TRBJ2-1; 8 bases fit TRBD1. V lost 6 bases and J lost 8; bases outside the gene matches: 9. The CDR3 has 14 residues. The CDR3 here is CASSDPDRVHEQFF. CDR3 nucleotide sequence: TGTGCCAGCAGCGATCCGGACAGGGTCCATGAGCAGTTCTTC.

The chain joins TRBV7-2 to TRBJ2-1; tentatively, D is TRBD2 (6 bases). Per the germline V gene, CDR1 is SGHTA and CDR2 is FQGNSA. CDR3 length equals 16 residues. Trimming pared 1 base from V and 3 bases from J, leaving 13 bases between. The CDR3 is CASSLGRDLIYNEQFF. In DNA form, the CDR3 reads TGTGCCAGCAGCTTAGGCCGGGACTTGATCTACAATGAGCAGTTCTTC.

This clonotype occurred many times. The V call is TRBV20-1, the J call TRBJ1-1; D unresolved. V lost 4 bases and J 2 bases, leaving 11 bases between the germline ends. Germline-derived CDR1 and CDR2 are DFQATT and SNEGSKA (reference sequence). The CDR3 contains 13 residues. CDR3: CSAIAGLNTEAFF. The CDR3 nucleotides are TGCAGTGCTATTGCGGGGTTAAACACTGAAGCTTTCTTT.

This clonotype has a handful of counts. The chain recombines TRBV6-5 with TRBJ1-1; no clear D. This CDR3 contains 12 residues. Germline V gene data show CDR1 as MNHEY and CDR2 as SVGAGI. V shed 5 bases and J shed 4 bases, with 8 bases lying between them. The CDR3, as DNA: TGTGCCAGCAGTAAGGGTCCCACTGAAGCTTTCTTT. Amino acids: CASSKGPTEAFF.

The J gene is TRBJ1-6, the V gene TRBV6-5, with 8 bases identical to TRBD1. Germline V gives CDR1 MNHEY, CDR2 SVGAGI. The length of the CDR3 is 16 residues. With 7 bases clipped from V and 8 bases from J, the junction kept 13 bases outside the gene matches. The CDR3 is CASNDRTGNRYSPLHF. The DNA of the CDR3 is TGTGCCAGCAACGATAGGACAGGGAATCGGTATTCACCCCTCCACTTT.

This chain links TRBV10-3 with TRBJ2-3; perhaps TRBD1 as D (6 bases). CDR3 length equals 12 residues. V was pared by 5 bases and J by 3 bases, with 6 bases between. From germline, CDR1 is ENHRY and CDR2 SYGVKD. CDR3 in DNA: TGTGCCATCAGTCAGGGGACAGATACGCAGTATTTT. It yields the protein CAISQGTDTQYF.

Ten or more counts support this clonotype. V and J are TRBV12-3 or TRBV12-4 and TRBJ1-1; the D is unclear. The V end was cut by 1 base, the J end by 4 bases, with 7 bases between. CDR3 length: 13 residues. The CDR3 sequence is CASSLGPSTEAFF. The DNA for the CDR3 is TGTGCCAGCAGTTTAGGCCCGAGCACTGAAGCTTTCTTT.

This clonotype was counted between two and nine times. The rearrangement uses TRBV4-2 and TRBJ2-7; no firm D call. This CDR3 spans 15 amino acids. The germline CDR1 and CDR2 sequences are LGHNA and YNFKEQ. Trimming pared 0 bases from V and 0 bases from J, leaving 9 bases between. CDR3 sequence reads: CASSQEDDSSYEQYF. The DNA of the CDR3 is TGTGCCAGCAGCCAAGAGGACGATAGCTCCTACGAGCAGTACTTC.

The chain couples TRBV10-3 to TRBJ2-5; D may correspond to TRBD1 or TRBD2 (6 bases each). Germline V lookup: CDR1 ENHRY, CDR2 SYGVKD. The CDR3 spans 11 residues. Trimming shortened V by 6 bases and J by 5 bases, and 7 bases separated the two germline ends. The CDR3 protein is CAIRGGETQYF. CDR3 nucleotides: TGTGCCATCAGGGGGGGCGAGACCCAGTACTTC.

This clonotype has a handful of counts. This chain joins TRBV9 and TRBJ2-1, with TRBD1 matching 7 bases. Germline V gene lookup returns CDR1 SGDLS and CDR2 YYNGEE. CDR3 size: 12 residues. The V segment lost 3 bases and the J segment 8 bases; nucleotides outside the gene matches: 2. CDR3 loop: CASSAQGYEQFF. The CDR3 coding sequence is TGTGCCAGCAGCGCACAGGGGTATGAGCAGTTCTTC.